This T cell receptor beta chain was sequenced during a study of robustness of blood B and T cell sequencing (dated by TCRdb to 2017 to 2018). General notes on the study: The study was designed to determine how much peripheral blood is required to reliably characterize an individual's TCRbeta and IgG repertoires. In each of the ten to eleven independently drawn blood samples, TCRbeta and IgG repertoires were quantified. Two replicate TCRbeta cDNA libraries were prepared from one shared RNA pool from a single 10 ml draw, serving as technical replicates. On the study overall, not on this receptor specifically: When 3 or 4 tubes (30-40 ml blood) were combined, saturation was approached in coverage of the top 10,000 TCRbeta clonotypes. No improvement in the overlap of rare TCRbeta clonotypes was observed when tubes were pooled, implying that much larger blood volumes would be needed for rare TCRbeta clonotypes to be captured. EDTA tubes required immediate fractionation, limiting use in multi-site collections. Evidence of cross-contamination, likely from batch processing, showed up in one pair of TCRbeta libraries, so the UMI-sequence pairs shared by that pair of libraries were removed. The TCRbeta rarefaction curves did not fully level off, which suggests either under-sequencing or many low-abundance clonotypes. Of the top 10,000 TCRbeta clonotypes in one technical replicate library, 85% to 95% were also found in the other technical replicate library. Every single 10 ml sample contained the 1,000 most abundant TCRbeta clonotypes from the pooled draws.

mRNA, which captures expressed receptors, was used instead of genomic DNA for quantification of TCRbeta repertoires. Without cell sorting, buffy coat leukocytes were collected into Trizol, and RNA was extracted using the Direct-zol RNA MiniPrep Plus kit. To separate plasma, buffy coat and red blood cells, the EDTA blood tubes were centrifuged right away at 4 degrees C. Libraries were made using PCR. Instrument used: Illumina MiSeq. cDNA was made using SMARTScribe reverse transcriptase and a 5' template-switch oligo that added a universal priming site. The template-switch oligo carried a 12-nucleotide random unique molecular identifier (UMI) that tagged each cDNA molecule. During reverse transcription, TCRbeta transcripts were targeted by chain-specific reverse primers. Uracil DNA glycosylase treatment was used to remove residual template-switch adapters, and a Qiagen MinElute kit was used to purify the cDNA. For the first PCR, roughly 21 cycles were run with KAPA HiFi HotStart ReadyMix and step-out primers, split across four 50 ul reactions. Products of the first-round PCR were gel-purified before additional amplification. Illumina Nextera adapters were added in a second approximately 8-cycle PCR, after which libraries were purified and pooled. The UMI barcode for each TCRbeta molecule was captured by a 50-nucleotide 5' read. The study's processing was this. Reads were grouped by UMI into consensus reads using the MIGEC toolkit. PEAR was used to merge forward and reverse consensus reads into final reads. Identical UMI-sequence pairs found in more than one library were treated as cross-sample contamination and removed by a custom decontamination script. V(D)J assignment and CDR3 extraction were performed with MIGMAP, a wrapper around IgBLAST. TCR clonotypes were defined by identical V gene, J gene and CDR3 amino acid sequence; CDR1 and CDR2 were not sequenced. TCRdb passed the public sequencing reads through fastp at Q25 and MiXCR, retaining productive beta sequences. Every entry covers one CDR3 protein and lists the most common genes and DNA from its rows. The V and J calls shown here were made by TCRdb, not taken from the authors' results. The sample records 1,000 to 1,500 distinct CDR3 sequences, around 70% of which are singletons. Together, the top ten hold approximately 36% of the sample.

A word on this clonotype: Its target antigen remains unknown. Base qualities are not at hand, and no much larger clone is one base apart.

Deletion took 3 bases off V and 0 bases off J, with a span of 9 bases between the germline ends. The germline V gene (reference sequence) sets CDR1 to DFQATT and CDR2 to SNEGSKA. Measured from the cysteine to the phenylalanine, the CDR3 is 14 residues long. The retained sequence is limited to the CDR3, 42 bases, with the frame set at the first base. Specimen: peripheral blood. This TCR came from a human donor in good health. Rearrangement joined TRBV20-1 to TRBJ1-3; D gene: possibly TRBD1, on 5 matching bases. The CDR3 has the sequence CSASGHNSGNTIYF. The bases are TGCAGTGCTAGTGGACATAACTCTGGAAACACCATATATTTT.